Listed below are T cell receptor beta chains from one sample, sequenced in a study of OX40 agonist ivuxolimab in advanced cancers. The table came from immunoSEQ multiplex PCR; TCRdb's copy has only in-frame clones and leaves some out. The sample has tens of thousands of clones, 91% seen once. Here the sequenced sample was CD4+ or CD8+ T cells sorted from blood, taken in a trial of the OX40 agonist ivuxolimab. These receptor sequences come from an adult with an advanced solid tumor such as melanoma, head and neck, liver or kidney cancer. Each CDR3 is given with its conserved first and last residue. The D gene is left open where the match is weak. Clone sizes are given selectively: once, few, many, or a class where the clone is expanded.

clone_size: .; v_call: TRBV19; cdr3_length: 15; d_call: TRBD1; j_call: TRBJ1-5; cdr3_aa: CASTPTGNSNQPQHF; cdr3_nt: TGTGCCAGTACCCCGACAGGGAATAGCAATCAGCCCCAGCATTTT
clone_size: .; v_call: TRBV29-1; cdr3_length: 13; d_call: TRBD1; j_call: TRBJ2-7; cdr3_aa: CSVLSGQGYEQYF; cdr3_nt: TGCAGCGTACTATCGGGACAGGGGTACGAGCAGTACTTC
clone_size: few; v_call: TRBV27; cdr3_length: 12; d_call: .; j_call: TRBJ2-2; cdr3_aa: CASSSLNGELFF; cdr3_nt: TGTGCCAGCAGTTCCCTGAACGGGGAGCTGTTTTTT
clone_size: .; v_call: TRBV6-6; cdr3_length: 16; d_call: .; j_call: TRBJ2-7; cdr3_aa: CASSSAHGGDELEQYF; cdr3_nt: TGTGCCAGCAGTTCCGCTCATGGGGGCGACGAGCTCGAGCAGTACTTC
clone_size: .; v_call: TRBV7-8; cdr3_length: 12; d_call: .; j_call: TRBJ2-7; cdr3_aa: CASSFVFREQYF; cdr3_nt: TGTGCCAGCAGCTTCGTGTTCCGCGAGCAGTACTTC
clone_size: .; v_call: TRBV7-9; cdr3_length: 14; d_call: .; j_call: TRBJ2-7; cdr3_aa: CASSFGGLTYEQYF; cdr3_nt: TGTGCCAGCAGCTTCGGAGGGCTTACCTACGAGCAGTACTTC
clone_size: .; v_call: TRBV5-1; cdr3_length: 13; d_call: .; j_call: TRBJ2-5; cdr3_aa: CASSLSTTETQYF; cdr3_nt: TGCGCCAGCAGCTTAAGCACAACGGAGACCCAGTACTTC
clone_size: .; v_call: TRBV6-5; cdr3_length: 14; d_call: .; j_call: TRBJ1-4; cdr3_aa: CASSYGSRGEKLFF; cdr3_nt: TGTGCCAGCAGTTACGGCAGCAGGGGTGAAAAACTGTTTTTT
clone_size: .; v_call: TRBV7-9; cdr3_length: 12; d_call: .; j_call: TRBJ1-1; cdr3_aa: CASSGGNLEAFF; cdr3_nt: TGTGCCAGCAGCGGGGGTAACCTTGAAGCTTTCTTT
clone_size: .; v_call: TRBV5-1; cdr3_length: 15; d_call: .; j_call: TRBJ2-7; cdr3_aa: CASSLDRFSNYEQYF; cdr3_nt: TGCGCCAGCAGCTTGGATCGTTTCAGTAACTACGAGCAGTACTTC
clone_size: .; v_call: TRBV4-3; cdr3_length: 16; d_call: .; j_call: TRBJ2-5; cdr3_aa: CASSQDLWQDQETQYF; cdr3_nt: TGCGCCAGCAGCCAAGATCTATGGCAGGACCAAGAGACCCAGTACTTC
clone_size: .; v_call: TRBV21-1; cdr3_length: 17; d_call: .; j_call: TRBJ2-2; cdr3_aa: CASSKVSGGPDTGELFF; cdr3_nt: TGTGCCAGCAGCAAAGTATCGGGAGGGCCGGACACCGGGGAGCTGTTTTTT
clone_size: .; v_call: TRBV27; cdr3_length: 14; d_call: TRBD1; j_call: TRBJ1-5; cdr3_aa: CATAGDRGYQPQHF; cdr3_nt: TGTGCCACTGCCGGGGACAGGGGGTATCAGCCCCAGCATTTT
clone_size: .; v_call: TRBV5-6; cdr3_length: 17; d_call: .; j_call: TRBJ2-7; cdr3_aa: CASSLGGTFNYYAGQYF; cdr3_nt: TGTGCCAGCAGCTTGGGGGGGACATTTAACTACTACGCGGGGCAGTACTTC
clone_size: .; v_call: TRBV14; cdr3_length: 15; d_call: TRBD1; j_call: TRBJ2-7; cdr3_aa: CASSQDGTGFYEQYF; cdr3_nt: TGTGCCAGCAGCCAAGATGGGACAGGGTTCTACGAGCAGTACTTC
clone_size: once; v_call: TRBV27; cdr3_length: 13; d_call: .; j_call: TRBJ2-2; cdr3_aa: CASSVIAPGELFF; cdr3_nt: TGTGCCAGCAGTGTTATAGCCCCCGGGGAGCTGTTTTTT
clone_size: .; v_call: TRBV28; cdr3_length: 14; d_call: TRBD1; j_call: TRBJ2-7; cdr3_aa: CASSSGTGAYEQYF; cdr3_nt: TGTGCCAGCAGTTCCGGGACAGGGGCCTACGAGCAGTACTTC
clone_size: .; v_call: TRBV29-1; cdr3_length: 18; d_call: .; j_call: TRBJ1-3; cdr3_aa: CSVAPEIQDGGLGNTIYF; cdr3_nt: TGCAGCGTTGCGCCGGAGATTCAGGACGGAGGCTTAGGAAACACCATATATTTT
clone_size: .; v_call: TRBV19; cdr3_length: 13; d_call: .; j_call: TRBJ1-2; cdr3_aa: CASSPRTGYGYTF; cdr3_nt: TGTGCCAGTAGTCCCCGGACGGGCTATGGCTACACCTTC
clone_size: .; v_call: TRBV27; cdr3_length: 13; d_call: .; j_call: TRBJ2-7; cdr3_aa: CASRYKAGYEQYF; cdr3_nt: TGTGCCAGCAGATACAAAGCGGGCTACGAGCAGTACTTC
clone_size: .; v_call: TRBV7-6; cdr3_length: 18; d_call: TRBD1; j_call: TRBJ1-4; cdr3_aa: CASSLRAVTGQGREKLFF; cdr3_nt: TGTGCCAGCAGCTTGAGGGCTGTTACGGGACAGGGACGGGAAAAACTGTTTTTT